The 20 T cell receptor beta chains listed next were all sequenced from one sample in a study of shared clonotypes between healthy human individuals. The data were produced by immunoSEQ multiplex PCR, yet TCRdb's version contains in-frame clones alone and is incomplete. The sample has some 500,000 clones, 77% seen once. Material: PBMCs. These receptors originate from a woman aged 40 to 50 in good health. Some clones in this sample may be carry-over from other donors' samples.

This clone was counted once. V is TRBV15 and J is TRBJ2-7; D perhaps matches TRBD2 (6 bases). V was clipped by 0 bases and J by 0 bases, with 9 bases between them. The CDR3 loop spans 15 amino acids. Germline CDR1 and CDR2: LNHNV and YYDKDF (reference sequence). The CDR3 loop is CATSRERGGSYEQYF. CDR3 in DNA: TGTGCCACCAGCAGAGAGAGGGGAGGCTCCTACGAGCAGTACTTC.

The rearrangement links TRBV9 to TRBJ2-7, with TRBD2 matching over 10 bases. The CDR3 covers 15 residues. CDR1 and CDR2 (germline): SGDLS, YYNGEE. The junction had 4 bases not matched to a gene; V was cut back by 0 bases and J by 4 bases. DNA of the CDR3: TGTGCCAGCAGCGTAGATCCTAGCGGGGGATACGAGCAGTACTTC. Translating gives CASSVDPSGGYEQYF.

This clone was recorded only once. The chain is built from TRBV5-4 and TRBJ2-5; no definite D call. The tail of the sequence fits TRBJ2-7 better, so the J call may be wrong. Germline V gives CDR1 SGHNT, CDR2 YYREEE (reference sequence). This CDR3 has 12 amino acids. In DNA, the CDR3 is TGTGCCAGCAGCCGTCTGGCTTCCGAGCAGTACTTC. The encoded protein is CASSRLASEQYF.

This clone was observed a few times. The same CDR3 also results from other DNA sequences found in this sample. CDR3 sequence: CASSQEQAGEGSYEQYF. CDR3 coding DNA: TGTGCCAGCAGCCAAGAACAAGCGGGAGAAGGTTCCTACGAGCAGTACTTC. The chain links TRBV4-2 to TRBJ2-7; TRBD2 matches 8 bases. The germline V gene encodes CDR1 LGHNA and CDR2 YNFKEQ. This CDR3 has 17 amino acids. The junction had 8 bases not matched to a gene; V was cut back by 0 bases and J by 1 base.

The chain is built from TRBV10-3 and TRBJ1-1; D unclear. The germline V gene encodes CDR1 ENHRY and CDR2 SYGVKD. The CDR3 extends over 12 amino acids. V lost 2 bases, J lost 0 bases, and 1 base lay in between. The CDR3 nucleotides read TGTGCCATCAGTGAGGTGAACACTGAAGCTTTCTTT. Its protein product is CAISEVNTEAFF.

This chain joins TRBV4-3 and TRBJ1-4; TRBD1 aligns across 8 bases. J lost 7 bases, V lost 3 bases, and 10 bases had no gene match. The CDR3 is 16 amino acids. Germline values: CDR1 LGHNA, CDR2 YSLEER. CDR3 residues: CASSQQDRGFAEKLFF. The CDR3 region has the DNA TGCGCCAGCAGCCAGCAAGACAGGGGTTTTGCTGAAAAACTGTTTTTT.

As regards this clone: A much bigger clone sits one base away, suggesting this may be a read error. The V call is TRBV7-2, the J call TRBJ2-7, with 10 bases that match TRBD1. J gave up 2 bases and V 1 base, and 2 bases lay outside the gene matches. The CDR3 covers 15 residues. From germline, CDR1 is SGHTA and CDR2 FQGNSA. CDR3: CASSLVGQGAYEQYF. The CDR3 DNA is TGTGCCAGCAGCTTAGTCGGACAGGGGGCCTACGAGCAGTACTTC.

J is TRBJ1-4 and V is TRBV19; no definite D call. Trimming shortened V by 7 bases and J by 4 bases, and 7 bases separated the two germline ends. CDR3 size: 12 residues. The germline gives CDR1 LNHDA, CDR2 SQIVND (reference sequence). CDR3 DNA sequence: TGTGCCAGTAACGGATTTAATGAAAAACTGTTTTTT. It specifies CASNGFNEKLFF.

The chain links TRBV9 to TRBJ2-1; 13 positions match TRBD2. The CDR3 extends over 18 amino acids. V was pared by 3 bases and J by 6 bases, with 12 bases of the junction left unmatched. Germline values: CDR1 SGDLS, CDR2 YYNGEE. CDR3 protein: CASSARTSGSYSANEQFF. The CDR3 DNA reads TGTGCCAGCAGCGCCCGGACTAGCGGGAGTTACTCTGCCAATGAGCAGTTCTTC.

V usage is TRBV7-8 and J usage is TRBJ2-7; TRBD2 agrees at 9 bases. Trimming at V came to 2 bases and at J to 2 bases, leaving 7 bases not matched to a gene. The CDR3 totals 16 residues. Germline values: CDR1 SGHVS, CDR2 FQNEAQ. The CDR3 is CASSLRTSGRPYEQYF. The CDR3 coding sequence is TGTGCCAGCAGCTTAAGGACCAGCGGGAGGCCCTACGAGCAGTACTTC.

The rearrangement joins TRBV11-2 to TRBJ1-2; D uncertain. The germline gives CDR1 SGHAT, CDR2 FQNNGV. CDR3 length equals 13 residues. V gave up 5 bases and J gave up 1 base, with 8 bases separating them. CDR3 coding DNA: TGTGCCAGCAGCATCTCGGTTAACTATGGCTACACCTTC. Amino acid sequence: CASSISVNYGYTF.

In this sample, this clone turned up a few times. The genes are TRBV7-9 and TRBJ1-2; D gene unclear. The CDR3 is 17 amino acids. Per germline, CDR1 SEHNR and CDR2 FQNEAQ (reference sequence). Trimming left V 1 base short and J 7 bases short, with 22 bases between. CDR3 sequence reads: CASSLGIAAVTAAGYTF. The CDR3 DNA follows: TGTGCCAGCAGCTTAGGAATTGCCGCCGTCACTGCCGCTGGCTACACCTTC.

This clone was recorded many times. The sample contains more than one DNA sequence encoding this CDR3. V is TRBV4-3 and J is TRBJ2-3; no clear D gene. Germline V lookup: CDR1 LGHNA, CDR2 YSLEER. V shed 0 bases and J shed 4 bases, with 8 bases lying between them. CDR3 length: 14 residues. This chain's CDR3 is CASSQERGADTQYF. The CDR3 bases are TGCGCCAGCAGCCAAGAGCGTGGAGCAGATACGCAGTATTTT.

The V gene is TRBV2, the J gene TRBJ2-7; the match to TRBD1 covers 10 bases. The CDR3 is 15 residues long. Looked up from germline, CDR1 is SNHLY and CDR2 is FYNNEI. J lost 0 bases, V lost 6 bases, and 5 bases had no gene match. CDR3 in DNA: TGTGCCAGCAGGGCCCGGACAGGGGGCTCCTACGAGCAGTACTTC. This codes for CASRARTGGSYEQYF.

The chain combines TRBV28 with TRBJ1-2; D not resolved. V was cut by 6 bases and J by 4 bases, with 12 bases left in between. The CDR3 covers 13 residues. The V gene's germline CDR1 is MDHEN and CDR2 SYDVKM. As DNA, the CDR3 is TGTGCCAGCAGCGCCGGACCCTCCTATGGCTACACCTTC. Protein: CASSAGPSYGYTF.

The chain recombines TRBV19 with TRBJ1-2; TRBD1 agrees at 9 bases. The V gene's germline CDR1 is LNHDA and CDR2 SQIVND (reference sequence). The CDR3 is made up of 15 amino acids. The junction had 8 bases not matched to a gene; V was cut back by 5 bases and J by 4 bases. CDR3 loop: CASSDHRGRFYGYTF. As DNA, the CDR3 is TGTGCCAGTAGTGATCACAGGGGGCGTTTCTATGGCTACACCTTC.

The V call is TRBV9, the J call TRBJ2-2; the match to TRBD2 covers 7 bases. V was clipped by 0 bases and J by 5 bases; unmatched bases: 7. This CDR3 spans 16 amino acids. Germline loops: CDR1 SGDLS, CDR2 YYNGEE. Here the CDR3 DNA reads TGTGCCAGCAGCGTAGGCCGACTAGCAGGTACCGGGGAGCTGTTTTTT. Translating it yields CASSVGRLAGTGELFF.

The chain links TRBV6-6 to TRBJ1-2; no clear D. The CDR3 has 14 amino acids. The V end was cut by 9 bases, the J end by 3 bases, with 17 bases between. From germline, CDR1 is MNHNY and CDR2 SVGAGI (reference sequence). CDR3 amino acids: CASLGRWGDYGYTF. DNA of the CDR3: TGTGCCAGTCTAGGGAGGTGGGGTGACTATGGCTACACCTTC.

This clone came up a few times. CDR3 sequence: CAWSVQGLSYEQYF. CDR3 coding DNA: TGTGCCTGGAGTGTACAGGGCCTCTCCTACGAGCAGTACTTC. This rearrangement joins TRBV30 to TRBJ2-7; TRBD1 might be the D (6 bases). The germline V gene has CDR1 GTSNPN and CDR2 SVGIG (reference sequence). V was cut by 0 bases and J by 0 bases, with 9 bases left in between. The CDR3 spans 14 residues.

CDR3 amino acids: CASRSSGASSYNEQFF. The CDR3 DNA reads TGTGCCAGCAGATCAAGCGGGGCAAGCTCCTACAATGAGCAGTTCTTC. This sequence joins TRBV11-2 and TRBJ2-1, with 7 bases aligning to TRBD2. With 6 bases clipped from V and 0 bases from J, the junction kept 8 bases outside the gene matches. CDR3 length: 16 amino acids. CDR1 SGHAT and CDR2 FQNNGV come from the germline V gene.